A selection of T cell receptor beta chains follows, all from one sample in a study of cytomegalovirus exposure and HLA in healthy donors. Sequenced by immunoSEQ multiplex PCR; TCRdb stores in-frame clones only, minus some. The sample has 100,000 to 150,000 clones, over 50% seen once. The sequenced sample was PBMCs. The receptors stem from a woman between 40 and 55 years old in good health and CMV-seropositive. The CDR3 runs from the conserved cysteine through the conserved F or W. A D gene is named only where the DNA matches it firmly. Rows give clone size only sometimes, using once, few, many, or a class for an expanded clone.

d_call j_call clone_size v_call cdr3_aa cdr3_nt
- TRBJ2-7 - TRBV19 CASTSDGGYEQYF TGTGCCAGTACTTCAGATGGAGGCTACGAGCAGTACTTC
- TRBJ1-3 - TRBV28 CASSFSRGGNTIYF TGTGCCAGCAGTTTCTCCCGCGGAGGAAACACCATATATTTT
TRBD2 TRBJ2-7 - TRBV5-1 CASSWGLAGGREQYF TGCGCCAGCAGCTGGGGACTAGCGGGAGGGAGGGAGCAGTACTTC
TRBD2 TRBJ2-1 - TRBV18 CASSQTSVSSYNEQFF TGTGCCAGCTCACAGACTAGCGTCAGCTCCTACAATGAGCAGTTCTTC
TRBD2 TRBJ2-3 few TRBV30 CAWGLAGVTDTQYF TGTGCCTGGGGACTAGCGGGGGTGACAGATACGCAGTATTTT
- TRBJ2-2 - TRBV2 CASSELATGELFF TGTGCCAGCAGTGAACTAGCCACCGGGGAGCTGTTTTTT
TRBD1 TRBJ1-3 - TRBV7-6 CASSQLTQGEGGNTIYF TGTGCCAGCAGCCAACTGACTCAGGGGGAAGGTGGAAACACCATATATTTT
- TRBJ2-5 - TRBV30 CAWRQSETQYF TGTGCCTGGAGACAAAGTGAGACCCAGTACTTC
- TRBJ2-5 once TRBV6-1 CASTQDRHGAETQYF TGTGCCAGCACCCAAGACAGGCACGGGGCAGAGACCCAGTACTTC
- TRBJ2-1 - TRBV7-2 CASSDGAYNEQFF TGTGCCAGCAGCGACGGGGCCTACAATGAGCAGTTCTTC
TRBD2 TRBJ2-7 - TRBV7-3 CASSLTSGAPYEQYF TGTGCCAGCAGCTTGACTAGCGGGGCCCCCTACGAGCAGTACTTC
TRBD1 TRBJ1-5 - TRBV5-1 CASSPGGDSNQPQHF TGCGCCAGCAGCCCAGGGGGCGATAGCAATCAGCCCCAGCATTTT
- TRBJ1-1 - TRBV5-8 CASSFAGGGTEAFF TGTGCCAGCAGCTTTGCGGGGGGCGGCACTGAAGCTTTCTTT
- TRBJ2-1 - TRBV19 CASSTQTDEQFF TGTGCCAGTAGTACCCAAACGGATGAGCAGTTCTTC
TRBD2 TRBJ2-7 few TRBV19 CASSSTSGRPPYEQYF TGTGCCAGTAGTTCCACTAGCGGGAGGCCGCCCTACGAGCAGTACTTC
- TRBJ1-1 - TRBV2 CASSEADSTEAFF TGTGCCAGCAGTGAAGCGGACAGTACTGAAGCTTTCTTT
- TRBJ1-1 - TRBV7-3 CASSLTARGDTEAFF TGTGCCAGCAGCTTAACGGCCAGGGGAGACACTGAAGCTTTCTTT
TRBD2 TRBJ2-1 - TRBV7-8 CASRLLLAGTYNEQFF TGTGCCAGCAGACTTCTCCTAGCGGGAACCTACAATGAGCAGTTCTTC
TRBD2 TRBJ2-1 - TRBV18 CASSPRTSGSQDEQFF TGTGCCAGCTCACCTAGGACTAGCGGGAGTCAGGATGAGCAGTTCTTC
- TRBJ1-1 - TRBV30 CAWSVLGEGRAFF TGTGCCTGGAGTGTACTTGGGGAGGGGCGGGCTTTCTTT
TRBD1 TRBJ2-7 - TRBV25-1 CASSPWDREDDEQYF TGTGCCAGCAGTCCCTGGGACAGGGAGGATGACGAGCAGTACTTC
- TRBJ2-1 - TRBV27 CASSLGRESSYNEQFF TGTGCCAGCAGTTTGGGGCGGGAAAGCTCCTACAATGAGCAGTTCTTC
- TRBJ1-6 - TRBV4-1 CASSQDFGNVSPLHF TGTGCCAGCAGCCAAGATTTCGGGAATGTTTCACCCCTCCACTTT
TRBD1 TRBJ2-1 - TRBV27 CASTQPGTVSYNEQFF TGTGCCAGCACCCAACCCGGGACAGTCTCCTACAATGAGCAGTTCTTC
TRBD1 TRBJ1-4 - TRBV15 CATSREGGPTNEKLFF TGTGCCACCAGCAGAGAAGGGGGCCCCACTAATGAAAAACTGTTTTTT
- TRBJ2-6 - TRBV18 CASSPRAGPSNSGANVLTF TGTGCCAGCTCACCACGGGCAGGGCCATCCAACTCTGGGGCCAACGTCCTGACTTTC
TRBD1 TRBJ1-2 - TRBV9 CASSSRTGDTFYGYTF TGTGCCAGCAGCTCCCGGACAGGGGACACTTTCTATGGCTACACCTTC
- TRBJ2-1 few TRBV4-2 CASSQDQSVLQIF TGTGCCAGCAGCCAAGATCAGTCGGTTTTACAGATCTTC
- TRBJ1-1 few TRBV18 CASSATIGGDEAFF TGTGCCAGCTCAGCTACCATAGGAGGGGATGAAGCTTTCTTT
- TRBJ1-1 few TRBV10-2 CASSAQANTEAFF TGCGCCAGCAGTGCCCAGGCGAACACTGAAGCTTTCTTT
- TRBJ2-2 once TRBV7-7 CASSLGEHWGRDTGELFF TGTGCTAGCAGCTTAGGGGAACATTGGGGGCGCGACACCGGGGAGCTGTTTTTT
TRBD1 TRBJ2-7 - TRBV7-9 CASSLEGAGYEQYF TGTGCCAGCAGCTTAGAGGGGGCCGGGTACGAGCAGTACTTC
TRBD1 TRBJ1-1 - TRBV19 CASRTGTGNTEAFF TGTGCCAGTAGAACCGGGACAGGTAACACTGAAGCTTTCTTT
- TRBJ1-3 few TRBV19 CASSIAGTLSGNTIYF TGTGCCAGTAGTATAGCCGGGACACTCTCTGGAAACACCATATATTTT
TRBD1 TRBJ2-7 - TRBV4-1 CASSQKEDRETYEQYF TGCGCCAGCAGCCAAAAAGAGGACAGGGAAACCTACGAGCAGTACTTC
TRBD1 TRBJ1-2 few TRBV7-9 CSSSLEPAGGLYGYTF TGTTCCAGCAGCTTAGAGCCGGCAGGGGGCTTGTATGGCTACACCTTC
TRBD2 TRBJ2-5 - TRBV19 CASSTSGGQETQYF TGTGCCAGTAGTACTAGCGGGGGCCAAGAGACCCAGTACTTC
TRBD1 TRBJ2-1 - TRBV7-3 CASSLEQGSYNEQFF TGTGCCAGCAGCCTGGAACAGGGGTCCTACAATGAGCAGTTCTTC
TRBD1 TRBJ1-4 once TRBV23-1 CASSQGSGGGEKLFF TGCGCCAGCAGTCAAGGGTCAGGGGGTGGTGAAAAACTGTTTTTT
- TRBJ1-1 - TRBV27 CASSLRGGRVNTEAFF TGTGCCAGCAGTTTAAGGGGGGGTCGAGTGAACACTGAAGCTTTCTTT